This TCR beta chain was captured by sequencing in a study of radiotherapy plus CTLA-4 blockade in lung cancer. Across the study: There were objective responses in around 18% of patients, and around 31% had disease control.

CDR1 and CDR2 from the germline V gene are MNHEY and SVGAGI. V lost 6 bases, J lost 2 bases, and 7 bases stayed unmatched. CDR3 length equals 15 residues. Comments on this clone: Its specificity is not known.

Study results and caveats: According to reports, early shifts in blood T cell clones, alongside interferon-beta, forecast response most accurately.

Clones were read by immunoSEQ multiplex PCR, and TCRdb kept only the in-frame ones, dropping some. The sample contains tens of thousands of clones, around 85% of which appear only once. The chain couples TRBV6-5 to TRBJ2-5, with 9 bases aligning to TRBD1. This material consisted of peripheral blood, taken from a patient treated with radiotherapy plus ipilimumab. This clonotype was sampled from a human donor with non-small cell lung cancer who had a complete response to radiotherapy plus ipilimumab. CDR3 bases: TGTGCCAGCAGCCTCTCCGGACAGGGGCAAGAGACCCAGTACTTC. It yields the protein CASSLSGQGQETQYF.